One sample yielded the 8 T cell receptor beta chains listed below, sequenced in a study of T cell responses to AZD1222 COVID-19 vaccine. Profiling relied on immunoSEQ multiplex PCR, and the TCRdb table lists in-frame clones only, not all of them. The sample contains fewer than 90,000 clones, 70% to 90% of which appear only once. The material sequenced was peripheral blood, taken on day 0 of AZD1222 vaccination. All receptors derive from an adult in good health.

The chain joins TRBV6-5 to TRBJ2-6; no clear D gene. The CDR3 spans 14 residues. With 5 bases removed from V and 4 bases from J, the gap between germline ends came to 9 bases. From germline, CDR1 is MNHEY and CDR2 SVGAGI. As DNA, the CDR3 is TGTGCCAGCAGTAGACGGGCCGGGGCCAACGTCCTGACTTTC. Translated: CASSRRAGANVLTF.

This clone came up once. J is TRBJ2-1 and V is TRBV2; D gene uncertain. CDR3 length: 14 residues. The germline CDR1 and CDR2 sequences are SNHLY and FYNNEI. V was cut by 7 bases and J by 8 bases, with 18 bases left in between. CDR3 loop: CASIGFWGNDEQFF. Here the CDR3 DNA reads TGTGCCAGCATCGGTTTCTGGGGAAATGATGAGCAGTTCTTC.

This rearrangement joins TRBV30 to TRBJ2-7; 8 nucleotides match TRBD1. Trimming at V came to 2 bases and at J to 0 bases, leaving 3 bases not matched to a gene. The CDR3 spans 14 residues. Germline-derived CDR1 and CDR2 are GTSNPN and SVGIG (reference sequence). The CDR3: CAWSTGGTSYEQYF. The CDR3 coding sequence is TGTGCCTGGAGTACAGGGGGGACCTCCTACGAGCAGTACTTC.

V is TRBV28 and J is TRBJ1-5, with 7 bases fitting TRBD1. Germline V gene sequence: CDR1 MDHEN, CDR2 SYDVKM. The CDR3 length is 15 residues. V lost 3 bases, J lost 2 bases, and 4 bases stayed unmatched. The CDR3 spells CASSFYRGGNQPQHF. The CDR3 nucleotides are TGTGCCAGCAGTTTTTACAGGGGAGGCAATCAGCCCCAGCATTTT.

V gene TRBV19 combines with J gene TRBJ2-7; D perhaps matches TRBD2 (5 bases). V was pared by 2 bases and J by 5 bases, with 16 bases between. CDR3 size: 15 residues. Germline CDR1 LNHDA, CDR2 SQIVND (reference sequence). The CDR3 spells CASSIILWEWNEQYF. In DNA form, the CDR3 reads TGTGCCAGTAGTATAATCTTGTGGGAGTGGAACGAGCAGTACTTC. Combining the CDR3 with reference TRBV19 and TRBJ2-7 gives the whole variable domain DGGITQSPKYLFRKEGQNVTLSCEQNLNHDAMYWYRQDPGQGLRLIYYSQIVNDFQKGDIAEGYSVSREKKESFPLTVTSAQKNPTAFYLCASSIILWEWNEQYFGPGTRLTVT.

The V call is TRBV28, the J call TRBJ2-1, with TRBD2 matching 11 bases. The CDR3 sequence is 16 residues long. CDR1 MDHEN and CDR2 SYDVKM come from the germline V gene. V was clipped by 5 bases and J by 0 bases; unmatched bases: 3. For the CDR3, the DNA is TGTGCCAGCAGTCGGGGGACTAGCGGCTCCTACAATGAGCAGTTCTTC. Translating it yields CASSRGTSGSYNEQFF.

The rearrangement joins TRBV6-5 to TRBJ2-7; no clear D. This CDR3 spans 13 amino acids. The ends were cut back, 6 bases at V and 3 bases at J, with 12 bases in the middle. CDR1 is MNHEY and CDR2 is SVGAGI in the germline V gene. The CDR3 sequence is CASSPLKGYEQYV. DNA of the CDR3: TGTGCCAGCAGCCCACTGAAGGGCTACGAGCAGTACGTC.

This chain uses TRBV19 with TRBJ1-1, with D possibly matching TRBD1 (6 bases). CDR1 is LNHDA and CDR2 is SQIVND in the germline V gene (reference sequence). V shed 10 bases and J shed 3 bases, with 15 bases lying between them. This CDR3 region has 13 residues. Here the CDR3 reads CATGQSRDTEAFF. CDR3 in DNA: TGTGCCACTGGACAGTCGAGGGACACTGAAGCTTTCTTT.